This T cell receptor beta chain was obtained from a study of CD8 T cells in Susac syndrome. Study-wide results and caveats: Acknowledgment was made by the study that its TCR sequencing and HLA analysis involved a relatively small number of individuals.

A quantity of roughly 0.5 to 1 ug RNA underwent reverse transcription using random hexamers. MiXCR was run by TCRdb on the immunoSEQ multiplex PCR reads, yielding one entry per CDR3 protein. This sample has approximately 170,000 distinct CDR3 sequences, with 92% found just once. There are 15 residues in the CDR3. Deletions cut 3 bases from V and 11 bases from J, with 22 bases between. Germline-derived CDR1 and CDR2 are KGHSH and LQKENI. As for this clonotype: The antigen is not known.

This receptor was identified in a human donor in good health. The rearrangement joins TRBV18 to TRBJ1-1; TRBD1 might be the D (6 bases). Sequences were obtained from CD4+ T cells from PBMCs. CDR3 nucleotides: TGTGCCAGCTCACCGGGAGGGGGGGCGACCCTACCCGCTTTCTTT. It is translated as CASSPGGGATLPAFF.